These 2 T cell receptor beta chains share one sample of origin, sequenced in a study of T-cell memory formation after mild COVID-19. One entry per CDR3 protein results from TCRdb running MiXCR on the 5' RACE reads. The profile covers roughly 510,000 distinct CDR3 sequences, with roughly a sixth appearing a single time and roughly 8% taken by the ten largest. Sequencing used PBMCs or a T cell subset sorted from them (not recorded which). Every receptor here comes from an adult woman who had mild COVID-19 (a few samples of this study predate the infection). Cell type and time point are not known.

This rearrangement joins TRBV5-1 to TRBJ2-5; 13 bases map to TRBD2. The CDR3 extends over 16 amino acids. The V gene end was trimmed by 4 bases and the J gene end by 2 bases; junction bases not matched to a gene: 5. CDR1 and CDR2 from the germline V gene are SGHRS and YFSETQ. CDR3 sequence reads: CASSNGLAGVQETQYF. The CDR3 DNA sequence: TGCGCCAGCAGCAACGGACTAGCGGGAGTTCAAGAGACCCAGTACTTC.

J is TRBJ1-2 and V is TRBV19, with 8 positions matching TRBD1. The CDR3 totals 15 residues. J lost 4 bases, V lost 7 bases, and 11 bases had no gene match. CDR1 is LNHDA, CDR2 SQIVND, per germline (reference sequence). The DNA for the CDR3 is TGTGCCAGTACCCCGCTGCATGGACAGGGCTATGGCTACACCTTC. Translating gives CASTPLHGQGYGYTF.